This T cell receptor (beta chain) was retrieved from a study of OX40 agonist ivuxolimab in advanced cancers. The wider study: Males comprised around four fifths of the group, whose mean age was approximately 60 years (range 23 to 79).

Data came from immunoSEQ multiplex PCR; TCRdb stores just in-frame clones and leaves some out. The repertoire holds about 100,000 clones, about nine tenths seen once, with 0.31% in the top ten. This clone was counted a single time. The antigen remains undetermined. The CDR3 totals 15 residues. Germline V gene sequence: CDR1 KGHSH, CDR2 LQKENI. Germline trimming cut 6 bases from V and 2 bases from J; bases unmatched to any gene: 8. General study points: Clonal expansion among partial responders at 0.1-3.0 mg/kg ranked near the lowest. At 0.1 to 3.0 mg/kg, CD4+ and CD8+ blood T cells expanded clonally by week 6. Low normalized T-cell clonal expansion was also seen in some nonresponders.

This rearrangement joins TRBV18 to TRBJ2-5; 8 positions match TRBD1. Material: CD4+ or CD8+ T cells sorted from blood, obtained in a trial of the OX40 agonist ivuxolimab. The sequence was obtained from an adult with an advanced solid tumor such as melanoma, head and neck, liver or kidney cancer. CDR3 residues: CASSPLQGVQETQYF. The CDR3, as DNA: TGTGCCAGCTCGCCCCTACAGGGGGTGCAAGAGACCCAGTACTTC.